Reported below is one T cell receptor beta chain. Its target is not known. Repertoires were generated with immunoSEQ multiplex PCR, while TCRdb's copy carries only in-frame clones and drops some. The table has 81,000 or so clones, around 83% seen once. The CDR3 covers 13 residues. Germline V CDR1 and CDR2: GTSNPN, SVGIG (reference sequence). The junction had 16 bases not matched to a gene; V was cut back by 5 bases and J by 13 bases. The sample belongs to a study of radiotherapy plus CTLA-4 blockade in lung cancer. Whole-study results and caveats: In blood, after radiotherapy plus ipilimumab, tumor-derived TCR clones expanded. It was early blood T cell clone dynamics, with interferon-beta, that reportedly best predicted response.

This sample comprised peripheral blood, obtained from a patient treated with radiotherapy plus ipilimumab. The V call is TRBV30, the J call TRBJ1-2, with TRBD1 matching over 7 bases. This TCR was sampled from a human donor with non-small cell lung cancer that progressed on radiotherapy plus ipilimumab. The CDR3 loop reads CAWQSNRGMVLTF. The CDR3, as DNA: TGTGCCTGGCAGTCTAACAGGGGAATGGTCCTCACCTTC. Full variable domain (missing parts from reference TRBV30 and TRBJ1-2): SQTIHQWPATLVQPVGSPLSLECTVEGTSNPNLYWYRQAAGRGLQLLFYSVGIGQISSEVPQNLSASRPQDRQFILSSKKLLLSDSGFYLCAWQSNRGMVLTFGSGTRLTVV.